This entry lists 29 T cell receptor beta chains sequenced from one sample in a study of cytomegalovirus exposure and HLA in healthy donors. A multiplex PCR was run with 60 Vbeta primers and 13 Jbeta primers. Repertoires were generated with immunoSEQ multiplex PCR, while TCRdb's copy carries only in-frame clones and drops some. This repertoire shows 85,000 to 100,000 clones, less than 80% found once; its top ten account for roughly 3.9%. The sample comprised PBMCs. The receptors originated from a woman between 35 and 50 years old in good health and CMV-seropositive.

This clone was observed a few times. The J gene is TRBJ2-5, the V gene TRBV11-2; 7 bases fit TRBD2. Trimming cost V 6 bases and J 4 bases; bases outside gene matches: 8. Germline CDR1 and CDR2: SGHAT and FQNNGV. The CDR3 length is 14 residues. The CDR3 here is CASRQSSGGETQYF. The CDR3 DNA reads TGTGCCAGCAGACAGTCTAGCGGAGGAGAGACCCAGTACTTC.

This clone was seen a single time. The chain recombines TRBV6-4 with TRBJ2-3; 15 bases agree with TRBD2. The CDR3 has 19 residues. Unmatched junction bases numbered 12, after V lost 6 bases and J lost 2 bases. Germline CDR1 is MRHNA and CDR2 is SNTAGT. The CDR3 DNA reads TGTGCCAGCAGCCAAGGACTAGCGGGAGGGCCTGAGTTCACAGATACGCAGTATTTT. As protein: CASSQGLAGGPEFTDTQYF.

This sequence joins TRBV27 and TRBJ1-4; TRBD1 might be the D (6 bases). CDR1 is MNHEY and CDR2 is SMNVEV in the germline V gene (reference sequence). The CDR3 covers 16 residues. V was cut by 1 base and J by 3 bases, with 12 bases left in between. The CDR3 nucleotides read TGTGCCAGCAGTTTATACAGGGAGGGTGCTAATGAAAAACTGTTTTTT. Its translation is CASSLYREGANEKLFF.

The CDR3 loop is CASRRNSGNPAEKLFF. CDR3 DNA sequence: TGCGCCAGCAGGCGGAATTCAGGGAACCCCGCTGAAAAACTGTTTTTT. The chain combines TRBV5-1 with TRBJ1-4; D is perhaps TRBD1 (5 bases). Trimming stripped 5 bases from V and 7 bases from J, with 21 bases between. CDR3 size: 16 residues. Germline CDR1 reads SGHRS; CDR2 reads YFSETQ.

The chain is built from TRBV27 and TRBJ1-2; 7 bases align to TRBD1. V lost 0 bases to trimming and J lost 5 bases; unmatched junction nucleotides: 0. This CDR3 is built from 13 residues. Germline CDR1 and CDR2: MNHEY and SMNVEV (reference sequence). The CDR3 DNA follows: TGTGCCAGCAGTTTATCGGGACAGTATGGCTACACCTTC. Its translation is CASSLSGQYGYTF.

The chain's CDR3 is CASPVTQFTSGNRYEQYF. CDR3 in DNA: TGTGCCAGTCCAGTTACTCAATTCACTAGCGGGAATAGGTACGAGCAGTACTTC. The gene calls are TRBV6-7 and TRBJ2-7; 10 positions match TRBD2. TRBV6-7 is an open reading frame, and its role is uncertain. V lost 9 bases, J lost 4 bases, and 21 bases stayed unmatched. The CDR3 covers 18 residues.

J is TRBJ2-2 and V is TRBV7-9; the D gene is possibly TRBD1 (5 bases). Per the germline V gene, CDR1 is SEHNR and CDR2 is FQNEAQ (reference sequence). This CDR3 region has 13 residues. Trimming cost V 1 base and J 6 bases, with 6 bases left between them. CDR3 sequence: CASSLEGSGELFF. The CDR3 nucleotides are TGTGCCAGCAGCTTAGAGGGGTCCGGGGAGCTGTTTTTT.

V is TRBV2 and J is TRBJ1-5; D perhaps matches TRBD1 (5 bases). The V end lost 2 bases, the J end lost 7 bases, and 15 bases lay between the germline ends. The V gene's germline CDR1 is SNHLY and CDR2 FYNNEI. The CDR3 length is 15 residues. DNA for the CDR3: TGTGCCAGCAGTGAATATCAGGGATATGAGCAGCCCCAGCATTTT. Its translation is CASSEYQGYEQPQHF.

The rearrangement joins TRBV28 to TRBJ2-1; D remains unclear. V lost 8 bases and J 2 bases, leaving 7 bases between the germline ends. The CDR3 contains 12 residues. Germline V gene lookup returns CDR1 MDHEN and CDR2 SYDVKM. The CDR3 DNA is TGTGCCAGCGTCTCCCCCTACAATGAGCAGTTCTTC. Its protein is CASVSPYNEQFF.

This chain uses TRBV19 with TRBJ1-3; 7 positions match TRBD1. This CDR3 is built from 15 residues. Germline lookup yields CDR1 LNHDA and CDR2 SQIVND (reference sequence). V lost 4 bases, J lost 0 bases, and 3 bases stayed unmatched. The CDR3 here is CASSTGQNSGNTIYF. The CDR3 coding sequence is TGTGCCAGTAGTACGGGACAGAACTCTGGAAACACCATATATTTT.

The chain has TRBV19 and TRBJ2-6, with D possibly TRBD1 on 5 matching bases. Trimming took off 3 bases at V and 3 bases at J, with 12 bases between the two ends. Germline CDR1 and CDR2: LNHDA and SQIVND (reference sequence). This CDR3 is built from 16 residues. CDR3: CASSMDQGFGANVLTF. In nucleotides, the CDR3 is TGTGCCAGTAGTATGGACCAGGGTTTTGGGGCCAACGTCCTGACTTTC.

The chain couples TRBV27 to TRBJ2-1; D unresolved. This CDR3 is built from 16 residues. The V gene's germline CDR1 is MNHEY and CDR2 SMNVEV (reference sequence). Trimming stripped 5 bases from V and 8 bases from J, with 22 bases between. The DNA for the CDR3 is TGTGCCAGCAGTCAGCAACTACACCCGCCTACGGATGAGCAGTTCTTC. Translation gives CASSQQLHPPTDEQFF.

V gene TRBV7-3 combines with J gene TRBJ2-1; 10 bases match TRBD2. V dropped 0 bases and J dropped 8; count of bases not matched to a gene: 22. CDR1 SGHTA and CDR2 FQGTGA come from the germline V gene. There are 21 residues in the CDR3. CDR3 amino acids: CASSLTAGVSGRSGLRDEQFF. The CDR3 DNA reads TGTGCCAGCAGCTTAACAGCGGGAGTTAGCGGGAGGTCCGGACTCAGGGATGAGCAGTTCTTC.

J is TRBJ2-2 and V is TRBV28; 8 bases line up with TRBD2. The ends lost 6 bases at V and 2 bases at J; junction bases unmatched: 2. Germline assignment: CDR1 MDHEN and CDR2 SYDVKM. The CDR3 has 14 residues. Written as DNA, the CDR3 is TGTGCCAGCAGGAGCGGGAGTAACACCGGGGAGCTGTTTTTT. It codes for CASRSGSNTGELFF.

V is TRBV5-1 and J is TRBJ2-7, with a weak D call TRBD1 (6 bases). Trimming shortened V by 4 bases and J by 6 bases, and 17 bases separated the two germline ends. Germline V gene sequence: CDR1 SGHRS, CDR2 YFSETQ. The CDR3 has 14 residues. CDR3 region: CASSESPGASEQYF. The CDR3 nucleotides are TGCGCCAGCAGCGAGAGCCCAGGGGCCTCCGAGCAGTACTTC. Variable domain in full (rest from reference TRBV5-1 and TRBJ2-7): KAGVTQTPRYLIKTRGQQVTLSCSPISGHRSVSWYQQTPGQGLQFLFEYFSETQRNKGNFPGRFSGRQFSNSRSEMNVSTLELGDSALYLCASSESPGASEQYFGPGTRLTVT.

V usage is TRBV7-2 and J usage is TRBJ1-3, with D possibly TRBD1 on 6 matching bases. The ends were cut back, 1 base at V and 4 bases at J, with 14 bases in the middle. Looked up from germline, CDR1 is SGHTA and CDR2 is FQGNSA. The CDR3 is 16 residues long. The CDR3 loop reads CASSLVLGAPGNTIYF. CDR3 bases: TGTGCCAGCAGCTTAGTGCTGGGGGCGCCCGGAAACACCATATATTTT. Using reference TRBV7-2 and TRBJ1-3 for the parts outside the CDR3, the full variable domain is GAGVSQSPSNKVTEKGKDVELRCDPISGHTALYWYRQSLGQGLEFLIYFQGNSAPDKSGLPSDRFSAERTGGSVSTLTIQRTQQEDSAVYLCASSLVLGAPGNTIYFGEGSWLTVV.

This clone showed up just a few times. In nucleotides, the CDR3 is TGCGCCAGCAGCTTGGGGACAGGGAACAGACCTACAGAGACCCAGTACTTC. It is translated as CASSLGTGNRPTETQYF. V is TRBV5-1 and J is TRBJ2-5; 8 nucleotides match TRBD1. Trimming at V came to 0 bases and at J to 4 bases, leaving 11 bases not matched to a gene. There are 17 residues in the CDR3. Germline lookup yields CDR1 SGHRS and CDR2 YFSETQ.

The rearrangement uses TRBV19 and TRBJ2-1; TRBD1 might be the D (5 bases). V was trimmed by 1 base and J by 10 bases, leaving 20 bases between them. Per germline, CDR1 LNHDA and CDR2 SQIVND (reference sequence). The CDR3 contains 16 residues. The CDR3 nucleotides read TGTGCCAGTAGTATAGCATTTACATTTGGACACTCAGAGCAGTTCTTC. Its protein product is CASSIAFTFGHSEQFF.

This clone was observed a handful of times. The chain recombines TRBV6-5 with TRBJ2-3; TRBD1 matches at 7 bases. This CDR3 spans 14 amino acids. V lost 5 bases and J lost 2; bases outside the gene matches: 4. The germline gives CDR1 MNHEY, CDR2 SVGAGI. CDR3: CASSQGQPTDTQYF. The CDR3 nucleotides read TGTGCCAGCAGTCAGGGACAGCCCACAGATACGCAGTATTTT.

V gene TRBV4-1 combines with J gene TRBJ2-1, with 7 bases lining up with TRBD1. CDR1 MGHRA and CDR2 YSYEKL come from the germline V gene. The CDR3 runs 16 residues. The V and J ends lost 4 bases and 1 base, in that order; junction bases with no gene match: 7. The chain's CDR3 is CASSPPTGLSYNEQFF. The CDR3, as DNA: TGCGCCAGCAGCCCCCCGACAGGGCTATCCTACAATGAGCAGTTCTTC.

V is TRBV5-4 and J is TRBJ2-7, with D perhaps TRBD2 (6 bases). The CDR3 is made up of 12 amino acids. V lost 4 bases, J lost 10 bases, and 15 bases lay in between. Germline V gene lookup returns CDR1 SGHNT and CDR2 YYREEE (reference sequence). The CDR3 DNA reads TGTGCCAGCAGCATAGGGGACGGGACTCAGTACTTC. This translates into CASSIGDGTQYF. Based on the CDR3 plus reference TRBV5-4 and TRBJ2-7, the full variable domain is ETGVTQSPTHLIKTRGQQVTLRCSSQSGHNTVSWYQQALGQGPQFIFQYYREEENGRGNFPPRFSGLQFPNYSSELNVNALELDDSALYLCASSIGDGTQYFGPGTRLTVT.

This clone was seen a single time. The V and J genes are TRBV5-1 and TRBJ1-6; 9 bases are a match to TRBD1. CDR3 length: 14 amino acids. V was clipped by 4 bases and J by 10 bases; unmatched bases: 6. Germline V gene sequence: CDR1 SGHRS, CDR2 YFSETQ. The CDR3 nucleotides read TGCGCCAGCAGCCTAGGACAGGGGCCCTCACCCCTCCACTTT. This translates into CASSLGQGPSPLHF.

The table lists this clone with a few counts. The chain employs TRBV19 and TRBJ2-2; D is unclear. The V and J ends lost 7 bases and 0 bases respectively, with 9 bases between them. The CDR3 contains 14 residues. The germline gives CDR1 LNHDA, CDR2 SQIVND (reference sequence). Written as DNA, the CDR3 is TGTGCCAGTACCGTCAGTTCGAACACCGGGGAGCTGTTTTTT. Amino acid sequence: CASTVSSNTGELFF.

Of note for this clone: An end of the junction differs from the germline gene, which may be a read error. The CDR3 nucleotides read TGCAGCGTCCGCATGGACGGCGGGGGAGAAAAACTGGTTTTT. This sequence encodes CSVRMDGGGEKLVF. The chain has TRBV29-1 and TRBJ1-4; possibly TRBD1 for D (5 bases). The CDR3 has 14 residues. The germline CDR1 and CDR2 sequences are SQVTM and ANQGSEA. The full variable domain, rest sourced from reference TRBV29-1 and TRBJ1-4, is SAVISQKPSRDICQRGTSLTIQCQVDSQVTMMFWYRQQPGQSLTLIATANQGSEATYESGFVIDKFPISRPNLTFSTLTVSNMSPEDSSIYLCSVRMDGGGEKLVFGSGTQLSVL.

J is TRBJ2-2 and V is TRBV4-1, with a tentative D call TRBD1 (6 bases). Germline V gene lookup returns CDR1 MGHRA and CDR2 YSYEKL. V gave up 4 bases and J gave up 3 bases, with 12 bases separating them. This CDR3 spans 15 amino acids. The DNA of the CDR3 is TGCGCCAGCAGCCGACCGGGACAAGACACCGGGGAGCTGTTTTTT. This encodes CASSRPGQDTGELFF.

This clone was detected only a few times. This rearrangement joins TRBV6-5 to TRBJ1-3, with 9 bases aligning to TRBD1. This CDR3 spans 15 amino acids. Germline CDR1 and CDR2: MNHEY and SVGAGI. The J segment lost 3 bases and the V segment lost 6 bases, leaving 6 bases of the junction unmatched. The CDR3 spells CASSPDRGNGNTIYF. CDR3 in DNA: TGTGCCAGCAGCCCGGACAGGGGCAATGGAAACACCATATATTTT.

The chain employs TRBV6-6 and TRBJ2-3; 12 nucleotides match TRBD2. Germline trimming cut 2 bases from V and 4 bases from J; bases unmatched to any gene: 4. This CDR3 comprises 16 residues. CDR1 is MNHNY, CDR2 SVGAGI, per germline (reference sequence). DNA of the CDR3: TGTGCCAGCAGTTACGGGGGGACTAGCGGGTCAGATACGCAGTATTTT. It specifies CASSYGGTSGSDTQYF.

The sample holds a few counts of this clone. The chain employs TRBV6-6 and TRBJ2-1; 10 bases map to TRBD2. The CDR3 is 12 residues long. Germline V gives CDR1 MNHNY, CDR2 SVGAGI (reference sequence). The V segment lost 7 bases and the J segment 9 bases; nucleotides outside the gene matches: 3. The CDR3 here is CASTSGRTEQFF. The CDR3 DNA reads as TGTGCCAGCACTAGCGGGAGAACTGAGCAGTTCTTC.

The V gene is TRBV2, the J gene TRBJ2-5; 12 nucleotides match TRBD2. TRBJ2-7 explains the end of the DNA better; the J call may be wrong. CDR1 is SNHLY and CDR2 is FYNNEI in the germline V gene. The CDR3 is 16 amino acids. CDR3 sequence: CASSEAGTSGFGEQYF. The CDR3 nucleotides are TGTGCCAGCAGTGAAGCAGGGACTAGCGGGTTCGGCGAGCAGTACTTC.